The sequence of this TCR beta chain was determined in a study of spatial heterogeneity in lung cancer. V lost 3 bases and J 0 bases, leaving 12 bases between the germline ends. Germline CDR1 reads GTSNPN; CDR2 reads SVGIG (reference sequence). The length of the CDR3 is 15 residues. Findings and caveats of the study: Tumoral mutation counts were tracked by counts of expanded intratumoral alpha and beta TCRs.

A distinct unique molecular identifier was carried by each TCR cDNA molecule. In TCRdb, the 5' RACE reads were re-called with MiXCR into one record per CDR3 protein. There are fewer than 20,000 distinct CDR3 sequences in the sample; 7% occur only once, and 20% lies in the top ten. As for time point: sample taken at primary tumor resection. This clonotype was picked up many times. What it binds is unknown. The sequence was obtained from a female donor with early-stage non-small cell lung cancer. Sequences were derived from lung tumor tissue, sampled at surgery. This chain links TRBV30 with TRBJ2-1; D may be TRBD1 (6 bases). The CDR3 nucleotides are TGTGCCTGGAGGACAGCAGGGGCCTCCTACAATGAGCAGTTCTTC. This codes for CAWRTAGASYNEQFF.